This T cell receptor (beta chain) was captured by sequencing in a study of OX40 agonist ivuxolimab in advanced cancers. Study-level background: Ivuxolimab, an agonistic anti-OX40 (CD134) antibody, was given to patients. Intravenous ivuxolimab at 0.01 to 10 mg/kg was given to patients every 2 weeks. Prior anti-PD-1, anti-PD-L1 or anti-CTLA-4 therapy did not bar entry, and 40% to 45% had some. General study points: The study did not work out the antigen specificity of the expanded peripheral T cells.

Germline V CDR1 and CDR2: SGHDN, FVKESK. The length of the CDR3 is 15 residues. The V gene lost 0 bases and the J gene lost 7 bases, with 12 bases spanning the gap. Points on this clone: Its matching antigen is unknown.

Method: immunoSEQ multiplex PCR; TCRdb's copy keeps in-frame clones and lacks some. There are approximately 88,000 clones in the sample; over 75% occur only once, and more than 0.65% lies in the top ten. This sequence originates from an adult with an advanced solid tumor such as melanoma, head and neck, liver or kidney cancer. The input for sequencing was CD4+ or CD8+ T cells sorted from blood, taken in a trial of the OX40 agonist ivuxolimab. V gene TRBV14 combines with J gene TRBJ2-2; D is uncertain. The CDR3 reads CASSQDLGNVGELFF. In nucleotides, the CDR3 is TGTGCCAGCAGCCAAGATTTGGGGAACGTCGGGGAGCTGTTTTTT.